This T cell receptor (beta chain) emerged from a study of blood T cell repertoires in COVID-19. As for the study in general: Samples of COVID-19 (acute and convalescent) were obtained from the United States, Italy and Spain.

Sequencing was performed with immunoSEQ multiplex PCR; in TCRdb, only in-frame clones are kept and a portion is missing. The table shows fewer than 400,000 clones, with 92% occurring only once. The germline CDR1 and CDR2 sequences are MNHEY and SVGEGT. V gave up 5 bases and J gave up 5 bases, with 10 bases separating them. The length of the CDR3 is 13 residues. The sequenced sample was PBMCs or T cells enriched from blood (not recorded which). The receptor was isolated from a woman younger than 45 who had recovered from COVID-19. The chain employs TRBV6-2 or TRBV6-3 and TRBJ1-5; D possibly corresponds to TRBD1 (5 bases). The CDR3 sequence: CASSNRLDQPQHF. In DNA, the CDR3 is TGTGCCAGCAGTAACAGGTTGGATCAGCCCCAGCATTTT.